This T cell receptor (beta chain) was recovered during a study of cytomegalovirus exposure and HLA in healthy donors. Overall study context: In a previous analysis, around 120 million unique TCR beta sequences were found from roughly 180 million T cells.

V gave up 1 base and J gave up 5 bases, with 26 bases separating them. The CDR3 has 19 amino acids. Germline values: CDR1 SEHNR, CDR2 FQNEAQ (reference sequence). Both 60 Vbeta primers and 13 Jbeta primers went into the PCR. Here immunoSEQ multiplex PCR was the method, and the copy in TCRdb shows in-frame clones only, minus some. Found here are under 150,000 clones, around 82% of them singletons; the top ten hold roughly 12%. The sample taken for sequencing was PBMCs. The rearrangement joins TRBV7-9 to TRBJ2-5; a weak D match, TRBD2 (5 bases). The TCR sequence derives from a male donor in good health and CMV-seropositive. CDR3 bases: TGTGCCAGCAGCTTAGACCCCCCGGGATGGCTGCCCGTGGCGGAGACCCAGTACTTC. Protein product: CASSLDPPGWLPVAETQYF.